Below are 7 T cell receptor beta chains sequenced from a single sample in a study of blood T cell repertoires in COVID-19. Profiling relied on immunoSEQ multiplex PCR, and the TCRdb table lists in-frame clones only, not all of them. The table shows about 160,000 clones, with more than 75% occurring only once. The material sequenced was peripheral blood. Receptor source: a man aged 65 to 79 with acute or convalescent COVID-19.

The genes are TRBV3-1 (or the pseudogene TRBV3-2) and TRBJ1-5; 11 nucleotides agree with TRBD1. V lost 4 bases, J lost 1 base, and 6 bases stayed unmatched. CDR1 and CDR2 (germline): LGHDT, YNNKEL (reference sequence). The CDR3 loop spans 17 amino acids. The chain's CDR3 is CASSPRTGGLSNQPQHF. The CDR3 DNA reads as TGTGCCAGCAGCCCCCGGACAGGGGGCTTGAGCAATCAGCCCCAGCATTTT.

V is TRBV19 and J is TRBJ2-1; TRBD2 aligns across 10 bases. Germline V lookup: CDR1 LNHDA, CDR2 SQIVND (reference sequence). Trimming removed 7 bases from V and 7 bases from J; junction bases left unmatched: 7. This CDR3 is built from 14 residues. The CDR3 spells CASTGGLAPNEQFF. The DNA for the CDR3 is TGTGCCAGTACCGGGGGACTAGCGCCAAATGAGCAGTTCTTC.

J is TRBJ2-1 and V is TRBV7-6, with 7 bases lining up with TRBD2. The CDR3 contains 16 residues. V dropped 1 base and J dropped 3; count of bases not matched to a gene: 6. Germline V gene data show CDR1 as SGHVS and CDR2 as FNYEAQ. CDR3 loop: CASSLGRETVYNEQFF. The CDR3 bases are TGTGCCAGCAGCTTAGGGCGGGAGACAGTCTACAATGAGCAGTTCTTC. The variable domain in full, completed from reference TRBV7-6 and TRBJ2-1, reads GAGVSQSPRYKVTKRGQDVALRCDPISGHVSLYWYRQALGQGPEFLTYFNYEAQQDKSGLPNDRFSAERPEGSISTLTIQRTEQRDSAMYRCASSLGRETVYNEQFFGPGTRLTVL.

The count of this clone is one. This chain connects TRBV6-2 or TRBV6-3 to TRBJ2-7; D perhaps matches TRBD1 (6 bases). This CDR3 contains 14 residues. CDR1 is MNHEY, CDR2 SVGEGT, per germline. V lost 6 bases and J lost 3, with 15 bases in between. CDR3 nucleotides: TGTGCCAGCAGCTCACCGGACAGAATCTACGAGCAGTACTTC. This gives the protein CASSSPDRIYEQYF.

Comments on this clone: An end of the junction does not agree with germline; a read error may underlie this. This sequence joins TRBV7-7 and TRBJ2-7, with D tentatively TRBD1 (6 bases). Germline loops: CDR1 SSHAT, CDR2 FNYEAQ (reference sequence). The CDR3 contains 15 residues. CDR3 loop: CASSLDGGAGYEQYF. The CDR3 DNA reads as TGTGCTAGCAGCTTAGATGGGGGCGCGGGTTACGAGCAGTACTTC.

This clone has more than one count but fewer than ten. The chain carries TRBV28 and TRBJ2-7, with 10 bases lining up with TRBD2. The CDR3 loop spans 15 amino acids. V was clipped by 5 bases and J by 4 bases; unmatched bases: 8. Germline CDR1 reads MDHEN; CDR2 reads SYDVKM. The CDR3 DNA reads TGTGCCAGCAGTGGTCGCACTAGCGGGAAGTACGAGCAGTACTTC. Its translation is CASSGRTSGKYEQYF. Based on the CDR3 plus reference TRBV28 and TRBJ2-7, the full variable domain is DVKVTQSSRYLVKRTGEKVFLECVQDMDHENMFWYRQDPGLGLRLIYFSYDVKMKEKGDIPEGYSVSREKKERFSLILESASTNQTSMYLCASSGRTSGKYEQYFGPGTRLTVT.

This chain connects TRBV6-5 to TRBJ2-7; 7 positions match TRBD1. Germline-derived CDR1 and CDR2 are MNHEY and SVGAGI. The CDR3 contains 14 residues. V dropped 6 bases and J dropped 1; count of bases not matched to a gene: 6. CDR3 loop: CASRGQTLSYEQYF. The CDR3 DNA is TGTGCCAGCAGGGGACAGACCCTTTCCTACGAGCAGTACTTC.